These 8 T cell receptor beta chains came from one sample sequenced in a study of low-dose radiotherapy and immunotherapy resistance in tumors. Time point described: before trial treatment. With TRAV- and TRBV-specific primers, first-strand cDNA was made, covering the alpha and beta chains. Using a constant-region primer together with a V-primer adapter, TCRs were subjected to approximately 20 PCR cycles of amplification. TCRdb processed the reads anew with MiXCR; each CDR3 protein has one entry. The table has about 82,000 distinct CDR3 sequences, approximately 20% seen once. The specimen was PBMCs, collected before treatment. The origin of the receptors is a male donor with prostate cancer.

This clonotype was seen ten or more times. V gene TRBV6-1 combines with J gene TRBJ2-2; D gene uncertain. V lost 2 bases and J lost 6, with 10 bases in between. Germline values: CDR1 MNHNS, CDR2 SASEGT. The CDR3 contains 14 residues. The DNA of the CDR3 is TGTGCCAGCAGTGAAAGGGTGCGCCCCGGGGAGCTGTTTTTT. It translates to CASSERVRPGELFF.

This clonotype was detected ten times or more. V is TRBV28 and J is TRBJ2-5; D is possibly TRBD2 (5 bases). Germline V CDR1 and CDR2: MDHEN, SYDVKM. The germline V and J ends were trimmed by 8 bases and 5 bases, with 12 bases remaining between them. The CDR3 length is 12 residues. The CDR3 region has the DNA TGTGCCAGCGGTACGGGATTGGAGACCCAGTACTTC. Residues: CASGTGLETQYF.

Concerning this clonotype: A far larger clone differs by one base, so this is likely a read error. The chain recombines TRBV29-1 with TRBJ2-5, with D maybe TRBD2 (7 bases). Germline V CDR1 and CDR2: SQVTM, ANQGSEA. This CDR3 region has 14 residues. V lost 3 bases, J lost 11 bases, and 22 bases lay in between. CDR3 residues: CSVEGAGVHNEQYF. The CDR3 nucleotides are TGCAGCGTTGAGGGGGCGGGGGTACACAATGAGCAGTACTTC.

This sequence joins TRBV20-1 and TRBJ2-5; D gene uncertain. The germline CDR1 and CDR2 sequences are DFQATT and SNEGSKA (reference sequence). Trimming removed 1 base at V and 2 bases at J, with 8 bases between. This CDR3 spans 13 amino acids. The DNA for the CDR3 is TGCAGTGCTAGAGTAGGCAGGCAAGAGACCCAGTACTTC. Translated, it gives CSARVGRQETQYF.

This clonotype was counted many times. V usage is TRBV19 and J usage is TRBJ2-2, with 9 bases identical to TRBD1. The germline V gene has CDR1 LNHDA and CDR2 SQIVND (reference sequence). J lost 6 bases, V lost 4 bases, and 12 bases had no gene match. This CDR3 region has 17 residues. CDR3: CASSSLPGQGHAGELFF. CDR3 nucleotides: TGTGCCAGTAGTAGTCTCCCGGGACAGGGTCACGCCGGGGAGCTGTTTTTT.

This clonotype came up many times. The CDR3 loop reads CASSQDSGQGGRELFF. The DNA for the CDR3 is TGCGCCAGCAGCCAAGATTCAGGTCAGGGTGGGAGGGAGCTGTTTTTT. The chain joins TRBV4-3 to TRBJ2-2, with D perhaps matching TRBD1 (5 bases). Trimming cost V 0 bases and J 9 bases, with 17 bases left between them. The CDR3 has 16 amino acids. CDR1 and CDR2 from the germline V gene are LGHNA and YSLEER.

This clonotype was observed many times. The chain joins TRBV29-1 to TRBJ2-2; D is possibly TRBD2 (5 bases). The V gene's germline CDR1 is SQVTM and CDR2 ANQGSEA. The CDR3 covers 14 residues. V gave up 4 bases and J gave up 5 bases, with 14 bases separating them. DNA of the CDR3: TGCAGCGTTGGCGGGTCCGATTCAACCGGGGAGCTGTTTTTT. Protein: CSVGGSDSTGELFF.

This clonotype was seen many times. This rearrangement joins TRBV5-1 to TRBJ2-3; D is uncertain. Trimming left V 1 base short and J 0 bases short, with 15 bases between. Germline V gene data show CDR1 as SGHRS and CDR2 as YFSETQ. The CDR3 is made up of 17 amino acids. CDR3 nucleotide sequence: TGCGCCAGCAGCTTGTCTGTAGCAGGACCTAGCACAGATACGCAGTATTTT. As protein: CASSLSVAGPSTDTQYF.